Listed here are 26 T cell receptor beta chains from one sample, sequenced in a study of response to subunit inactivated influenza vaccine. TCRdb re-called the RT-PCR reads through MiXCR, storing one row per CDR3 protein. The repertoire holds approximately 530,000 distinct CDR3 sequences, about 7.2% seen once, with roughly 14% in the top ten. The material was PBMCs from blood, obtained about 24 months after vaccination. Receptors were obtained from a man aged 45 to 70 who received an inactivated influenza vaccine.

This clonotype showed up many times. This chain uses TRBV12-3 or TRBV12-4 with TRBJ2-1; TRBD1 matches 8 bases. This CDR3 has 13 residues. V was pared by 6 bases and J by 12 bases, with 10 bases of the junction left unmatched. Here the CDR3 reads CASSRNQGAGQFF. CDR3 in DNA: TGTGCCAGCAGCCGAAACCAGGGGGCGGGGCAGTTCTTC.

This clonotype was counted many times. This chain joins TRBV5-1 and TRBJ2-1; a possible D gene is TRBD2 (6 bases). In germline, CDR1 is SGHRS, CDR2 YFSETQ. This CDR3 region has 15 residues. The germline V and J ends were trimmed by 0 bases and 3 bases, with 10 bases remaining between them. CDR3 residues: CASSLDGGFYNEQFF. In nucleotides, the CDR3 is TGCGCCAGCAGCTTGGACGGGGGTTTCTACAATGAGCAGTTCTTC.

V and J are TRBV9 and TRBJ2-3; a weak D match, TRBD2 (7 bases). V shed 0 bases and J shed 4 bases, with 15 bases lying between them. The CDR3 loop spans 16 amino acids. Per germline, CDR1 SGDLS and CDR2 YYNGEE. The CDR3 protein is CASSVGRLAGADTQYF. Written as DNA, the CDR3 is TGTGCCAGCAGCGTAGGTAGACTAGCAGGGGCAGATACGCAGTATTTT.

This clonotype was observed many times. This sequence joins TRBV4-2 and TRBJ1-1; TRBD1 matches at 7 bases. The CDR3 has 15 residues. The germline V gene has CDR1 LGHNA and CDR2 YNFKEQ. V lost 1 base and J lost 4; bases outside the gene matches: 6. The CDR3 nucleotides are TGTGCCAGCAGCCAAGCCCGACAGGGAAGCACTGAAGCTTTCTTT. This codes for CASSQARQGSTEAFF.

V usage is TRBV9 and J usage is TRBJ2-2; 7 bases line up with TRBD1. Germline loops: CDR1 SGDLS, CDR2 YYNGEE. V trimming: 4 bases; J trimming: 7 bases; junction bases outside the gene matches: 7. The CDR3 is 14 residues long. CDR3 sequence (DNA): TGTGCCAGCAGCACACAGGGGAGTGGCGGGGAGCTGTTTTTT. Its protein is CASSTQGSGGELFF.

The chain couples TRBV24-1 to TRBJ2-5; 11 bases are a match to TRBD1. CDR3 length: 15 residues. The junction had 11 bases not matched to a gene; V was cut back by 4 bases and J by 11 bases. The germline V gene has CDR1 KGHDR and CDR2 SFDVKD. The CDR3 here is CATSDVTRTGGLQYF. DNA for the CDR3: TGTGCCACCAGTGACGTGACCCGGACAGGGGGCCTTCAGTACTTC.

The gene calls are TRBV6-2 or TRBV6-3 and TRBJ2-2; 12 bases are shared with TRBD2. CDR1 MNHEY and CDR2 SVGEGT come from the germline V gene. J was trimmed by 7 bases and V by 5 bases; bases with no gene match: 8. The CDR3 consists of 16 residues. Written as DNA, the CDR3 is TGTGCCAGCAGTCTGACTAGCGGGAGTGTCGGCGGGGAGCTGTTTTTT. Amino acids: CASSLTSGSVGGELFF.

This sequence joins TRBV6-2 or TRBV6-3 and TRBJ2-2; the D is unclear. This CDR3 has 12 residues. V gave up 6 bases and J gave up 6 bases, with 8 bases separating them. CDR1 and CDR2 from the germline V gene are MNHEY and SVGEGT. The CDR3 bases are TGTGCCAGCAGCAACCCGCCCGGGGAGCTGTTTTTT. Protein sequence: CASSNPPGELFF.

This clonotype was found many times. This chain uses TRBV5-1 with TRBJ2-4; 9 nucleotides align to TRBD1. The germline V gene has CDR1 SGHRS and CDR2 YFSETQ. The V segment lost 2 bases and the J segment 7 bases; nucleotides outside the gene matches: 10. This CDR3 is 16 amino acids long. In nucleotides, the CDR3 is TGCGCCAGCAGCTTACAGGGGGCAATGATCAGCAACATTCAGTACTTC. It translates to CASSLQGAMISNIQYF. The whole variable domain, remainder taken from reference TRBV5-1 and TRBJ2-4, is KAGVTQTPRYLIKTRGQQVTLSCSPISGHRSVSWYQQTPGQGLQFLFEYFSETQRNKGNFPGRFSGRQFSNSRSEMNVSTLELGDSALYLCASSLQGAMISNIQYFGAGTRLSVL.

This clonotype was observed at least ten times. The CDR3, as DNA: TGTGCCAGCAGCATTGGGACAGGGAGCTCCTACGAGCAGTACTTC. Translating gives CASSIGTGSSYEQYF. The gene calls are TRBV12-3 or TRBV12-4 and TRBJ2-7, with 9 bases aligning to TRBD1. The CDR3 loop spans 15 amino acids. The V and J ends lost 6 bases and 0 bases, in that order; junction bases with no gene match: 6.

This clonotype was recorded a few times. The chain joins TRBV27 to TRBJ1-2; 10 bases align to TRBD1. The germline gives CDR1 MNHEY, CDR2 SMNVEV (reference sequence). Trimming took 5 bases from V and 2 from J; bases not matched to a gene: 5. The CDR3 spans 15 residues. The CDR3 sequence is CASSTGTGANYGYTF. The CDR3 coding sequence is TGTGCCAGCAGTACAGGGACAGGGGCGAACTATGGCTACACCTTC.

This clonotype was picked up a small number of times. This sequence joins TRBV20-1 and TRBJ2-3; 7 bases line up with TRBD2. This CDR3 comprises 14 residues. CDR1 DFQATT and CDR2 SNEGSKA come from the germline V gene (reference sequence). The V gene end was trimmed by 3 bases and the J gene end by 2 bases; junction bases not matched to a gene: 5. The CDR3 protein is CSASASGYTDTQYF. CDR3 nucleotide sequence: TGCAGTGCTAGTGCTAGCGGTTACACAGATACGCAGTATTTT.

This rearrangement joins TRBV3-1 to TRBJ1-2, with D tentatively TRBD1 (5 bases). The germline V gene encodes CDR1 LGHDT and CDR2 YNNKEL (reference sequence). V lost 3 bases and J 7 bases, leaving 24 bases between the germline ends. The length of the CDR3 is 17 residues. The CDR3 DNA sequence: TGTGCCAGCAGCCAGGGGACCTTTCGGGTTTCCCAACGTGGCTACACCTTC. Encoded protein: CASSQGTFRVSQRGYTF.

The chain employs TRBV4-1 and TRBJ1-3; D is undetermined. Germline values: CDR1 MGHRA, CDR2 YSYEKL. The CDR3 length is 15 residues. The V and J ends lost 2 bases and 0 bases respectively, with 8 bases between them. CDR3 residues: CASSQRPISGNTIYF. CDR3 nucleotide sequence: TGCGCCAGCAGCCAACGTCCCATCTCTGGAAACACCATATATTTT.

This sequence joins TRBV5-6 and TRBJ2-1, with D perhaps assigned TRBD1 or TRBD2 (5 bases each). Germline V lookup: CDR1 SGHDT, CDR2 YYEEEE. The V end lost 4 bases, the J end lost 4 bases, and 18 bases lay between the germline ends. This CDR3 contains 16 residues. In nucleotides, the CDR3 is TGTGCCAGCAGCCTCACGTCAATGGGACGGTACAATGAGCAGTTCTTC. It encodes CASSLTSMGRYNEQFF.

This clonotype was detected ten times or more. The rearrangement joins TRBV18 to TRBJ1-1, with D maybe TRBD1 (6 bases). There are 13 residues in the CDR3. V shed 5 bases and J shed 1 base, with 8 bases lying between them. Per the germline V gene, CDR1 is KGHSH and CDR2 is LQKENI. The CDR3 DNA reads TGTGCCAGCTCAGAGACAGGGAACACTGAAGCTTTCTTT. Its translation is CASSETGNTEAFF.

This clonotype was seen a few times. This chain connects TRBV19 to TRBJ2-3; TRBD1 matches 10 bases. The V and J ends lost 6 bases and 5 bases, in that order; junction bases with no gene match: 14. This CDR3 has 17 amino acids. Germline V gene data show CDR1 as LNHDA and CDR2 as SQIVND (reference sequence). The CDR3 DNA sequence: TGTGCCAGTAGGGATATATCCGGGACAGGGGTTATAGATACGCAGTATTTT. Its protein is CASRDISGTGVIDTQYF.

This clonotype was picked up a small number of times. The chain recombines TRBV14 with TRBJ2-7; D unclear. Trimming removed 2 bases at V and 3 bases at J, with 5 bases between. The V gene's germline CDR1 is SGHDN and CDR2 FVKESK. This CDR3 comprises 12 residues. CDR3 residues: CASSQFGYEQYF. In DNA form, the CDR3 reads TGTGCCAGCAGCCAATTCGGCTACGAGCAGTACTTC.

This clonotype was found many times. CDR3 nucleotide sequence: TGTGCCACCAGTGAGACCGAGCGGGACCGCACAGATACGCAGTATTTT. Its translation is CATSETERDRTDTQYF. The rearrangement joins TRBV24-1 to TRBJ2-3; 7 bases fit TRBD2. There are 16 residues in the CDR3. Losses at the gene ends were 4 bases for V and 1 base for J; bases not matched to a gene: 7. Germline V gene sequence: CDR1 KGHDR, CDR2 SFDVKD.

This clonotype occurred many times. J is TRBJ2-3 and V is TRBV4-3; 7 bases align to TRBD1. The CDR3 runs 17 residues. Germline CDR1 reads LGHNA; CDR2 reads YSLEER. J gave up 3 bases and V 2 bases, and 11 bases lay outside the gene matches. CDR3 DNA: TGCGCCAGCAGCCAAATGGGACAGTGGGTTTCGACAGATACGCAGTATTTT. Its translation is CASSQMGQWVSTDTQYF.

The chain links TRBV7-9 to TRBJ2-3, with TRBD2 identical over 8 bases. The CDR3 has 16 amino acids. The junction had 9 bases not matched to a gene; V was cut back by 7 bases and J by 0 bases. Germline-derived CDR1 and CDR2 are SEHNR and FQNEAQ (reference sequence). The CDR3 DNA follows: TGTGCCAGCAAGCTTAGCGGGGCTTCTAGCACAGATACGCAGTATTTT. As protein: CASKLSGASSTDTQYF.

This clonotype came up a few times. V and J are TRBV29-1 and TRBJ2-1, with 10 bases that match TRBD2. V shed 6 bases, J shed 3 bases, and the junction held 2 bases outside the gene matches. Germline V gene data show CDR1 as SQVTM and CDR2 as ANQGSEA. CDR3 length: 13 amino acids. CDR3 DNA sequence: TGCAGCGTAATAGCGGGGGGCTACAATGAGCAGTTCTTC. It yields the protein CSVIAGGYNEQFF.

The table lists this clonotype with a few counts. The chain links TRBV20-1 to TRBJ2-1; TRBD2 is a possible D gene (5 bases). V was pared by 7 bases and J by 0 bases, with 13 bases between. Germline CDR1 reads DFQATT; CDR2 reads SNEGSKA (reference sequence). The CDR3 spans 14 residues. The CDR3, as DNA: TGCAGTGGATCCCGGGGAAGCTCCTACAATGAGCAGTTCTTC. It is translated as CSGSRGSSYNEQFF.

This clonotype was seen at least ten times. The chain combines TRBV6-4 with TRBJ2-1; 7 bases line up with TRBD2. This CDR3 contains 14 residues. V was clipped by 4 bases and J by 6 bases; unmatched bases: 6. CDR1 and CDR2 (germline): MRHNA, SNTAGT. The CDR3 is CASSGGGSINEQFF. In DNA form, the CDR3 reads TGTGCCAGCAGTGGAGGCGGGAGTATCAATGAGCAGTTCTTC.

This clonotype was detected only a few times. The chain has TRBV7-6 and TRBJ2-5; TRBD1 matches 9 bases. This CDR3 is 15 amino acids long. CDR1 is SGHVS, CDR2 FNYEAQ, per germline. V lost 6 bases and J lost 5; bases outside the gene matches: 10. The CDR3 DNA is TGTGCCAGCAGTCTCGGGACAGGGAGGCGGGAGACCCAGTACTTC. Its protein is CASSLGTGRRETQYF.

This clonotype showed up many times. The chain links TRBV5-5 to TRBJ2-6; perhaps TRBD2 as D (6 bases). This CDR3 has 16 residues. The ends were cut back, 3 bases at V and 3 bases at J, with 13 bases in the middle. In germline, CDR1 is SGHKS, CDR2 YYEKEE (reference sequence). The CDR3 coding sequence is TGTGCCAGCAGCTCCCTCGGAGGGGATGGGGCCAACGTCCTGACTTTC. This gives the protein CASSSLGGDGANVLTF.